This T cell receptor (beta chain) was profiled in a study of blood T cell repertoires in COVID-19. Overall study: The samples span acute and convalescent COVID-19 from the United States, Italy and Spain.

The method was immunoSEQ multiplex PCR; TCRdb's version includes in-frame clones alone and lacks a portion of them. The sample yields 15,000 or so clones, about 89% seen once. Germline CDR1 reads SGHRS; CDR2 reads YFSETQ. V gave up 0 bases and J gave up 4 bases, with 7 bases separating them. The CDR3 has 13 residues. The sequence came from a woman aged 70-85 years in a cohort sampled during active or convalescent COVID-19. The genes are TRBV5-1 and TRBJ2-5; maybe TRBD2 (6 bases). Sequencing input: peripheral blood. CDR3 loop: CASSLVGGETQYF. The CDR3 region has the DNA TGCGCCAGCAGCTTGGTGGGAGGAGAGACCCAGTACTTC.